This T cell receptor beta chain was sequenced for a study of blood T cell repertoires in COVID-19. Overall study context: Whether acute or convalescent, the COVID-19 samples came from the United States, Italy and Spain.

Sequencing was performed with immunoSEQ multiplex PCR; in TCRdb, only in-frame clones are kept and a portion is missing. This sample has fewer than 150,000 clones, with under 80% found just once. CDR3 size: 17 residues. Per the germline V gene, CDR1 is MGHRA and CDR2 is YSYEKL. The V gene lost 6 bases and the J gene lost 8 bases, with 25 bases spanning the gap. Sequenced sample: peripheral blood. The genes are TRBV4-1 and TRBJ1-4; D possibly corresponds to TRBD1 (6 bases). This sequence was found in a man between 65 and 85 years old with acute or convalescent COVID-19. The CDR3 region is CASSPWAQTGQKEKLFF. CDR3 coding DNA: TGCGCCAGCAGTCCTTGGGCCCAAACGGGACAAAAGGAAAAACTGTTTTTT.